The rows below give T cell receptor beta chains drawn from one sample of a study of blood T cells in healthy people across ages. MiXCR, applied by TCRdb to the 5' RACE reads, yields one record per CDR3 protein. The table shows over 500,000 distinct CDR3 sequences, with over 25% occurring only once. These data also featured in a second study, about T cells of mothers and their children.

Sequences were obtained from blood. All receptors come from a boy aged 2 to 10 in good health. CDR3s include the opening cysteine and the closing phenylalanine or tryptophan. D genes are given only for firm matches. For some rows the clone size is stated as once, few or many, or as a class when expanded; others skip it.

12	NA	NA	TRBV10-3	TRBJ1-1	CAIAPGNTGAFF	TGTGCCATCGCGCCTGGGAACACTGGAGCTTTCTTT
15	NA	few	TRBV20-1	TRBJ2-5	CSARDSVLAGETQYF	TGCAGTGCTAGAGATTCGGTACTAGCTGGGGAGACCCAGTACTTC
16	NA	NA	TRBV7-9	TRBJ2-4	CASSLGEGGAKNIQYF	TGTGCCAGCAGCCTAGGCGAGGGGGGGGCCAAAAACATTCAGTACTTC
14	NA	NA	TRBV21-1	TRBJ2-2	CASSKAGPAGELFF	TGTGCCAGCAGCAAAGCAGGCCCGGCCGGGGAGCTGTTTTTT
14	TRBD2	NA	TRBV5-1	TRBJ2-5	CASSPASGAETQYF	TGCGCCAGCAGCCCGGCTAGCGGGGCGGAGACCCAGTACTTC
13	NA	few	TRBV6-5	TRBJ2-7	CASSYNGPQEQYF	TGTGCCAGCAGTTACAACGGGCCCCAGGAGCAGTACTTC
16	TRBD2	NA	TRBV10-3	TRBJ2-5	CAISEQRGVDQETQYF	TGTGCCATCAGTGAGCAGCGGGGGGTCGACCAAGAGACCCAGTACTTC
14	TRBD2	few	TRBV6-1	TRBJ2-7	CASSDPGGQYEQYF	TGTGCCAGCAGTGATCCGGGAGGGCAATACGAGCAGTACTTC
14	TRBD2	NA	TRBV27	TRBJ2-5	CASSPLGAGGPQYF	TGTGCCAGCAGTCCCCTTGGAGCGGGAGGGCCCCAGTACTTC
13	NA	many	TRBV11-2	TRBJ1-1	CASSLEVNTEAFF	TGTGCCAGCAGCTTAGAGGTGAACACTGAAGCTTTCTTT
14	NA	NA	TRBV10-3	TRBJ2-3	CAIETGSGPDTQYF	TGTGCCATCGAAACGGGGAGCGGTCCAGATACGCAGTATTTT
14	NA	NA	TRBV20-1	TRBJ2-1	CSARDKTNYNEQFF	TGCAGTGCTAGAGATAAGACTAACTACAATGAGCAGTTCTTC
14	NA	NA	TRBV18	TRBJ2-2	CASSDEGNTGELFF	TGTGCCAGCTCCGATGAGGGGAACACCGGGGAGCTGTTTTTT
15	NA	few	TRBV5-1	TRBJ2-7	CASSPRAIPSPEQYF	TGCGCCAGCAGCCCCCGAGCAATTCCCTCACCCGAGCAGTACTTC
15	NA	NA	TRBV7-8	TRBJ1-5	CASSPQGYSNQPQHF	TGTGCCAGCAGCCCACAGGGATATAGCAATCAGCCCCAGCATTTT
17	TRBD2	NA	TRBV20-1	TRBJ2-7	CSATPGFLAGMGYEQYF	TGCAGTGCGACGCCTGGTTTTCTAGCGGGGATGGGGTACGAGCAGTACTTC
13	NA	NA	TRBV7-9	TRBJ1-6	CASSLDGAEPLHF	TGTGCCAGCAGCTTGGACGGAGCGGAGCCCCTCCACTTT
13	TRBD1	few	TRBV19	TRBJ1-2	CASSTDRGYGYTF	TGTGCCAGTAGTACCGACAGGGGCTATGGCTACACCTTC
16	NA	many	TRBV28	TRBJ2-2	CASRNGLNANTGELFF	TGTGCCAGCAGAAACGGACTTAACGCGAACACCGGGGAGCTGTTTTTT
15	NA	NA	TRBV20-1	TRBJ1-5	CSARGTGRSNQPQHF	TGCAGTGCTAGAGGCACAGGGAGGAGCAATCAGCCCCAGCATTTT
16	NA	few	TRBV29-1	TRBJ1-1	CSATDVQGIMNTEAFF	TGCAGCGCTACGGACGTACAGGGAATCATGAACACTGAAGCTTTCTTT
15	TRBD2	NA	TRBV10-3	TRBJ2-2	CAINLLAEHPGELFF	TGTGCCATCAATTTACTAGCGGAGCACCCCGGGGAGCTGTTTTTT
18	NA	NA	TRBV5-5	TRBJ2-4	CASSLAGRTLLAKNIQYF	TGTGCCAGCAGCTTGGCAGGGAGAACTCTCCTAGCCAAAAACATTCAGTACTTC
13	NA	NA	TRBV7-9	TRBJ1-4	CASTHATNEKLFF	TGTGCCAGCACCCACGCAACTAATGAAAAACTGTTTTTT
14	TRBD1	NA	TRBV18	TRBJ2-2	CASSRDRGSGELFF	TGTGCCAGCTCACGGGACAGGGGATCCGGGGAGCTGTTTTTT
14	NA	NA	TRBV5-1	TRBJ2-2	CASSFGGAPGELFF	TGCGCCAGCAGCTTCGGAGGGGCACCCGGGGAGCTGTTTTTT
14	TRBD1	NA	TRBV12-3/TRBV12-4	TRBJ2-7	CASSSRTGRYEQYF	TGTGCCAGCAGTTCCCGGACAGGGCGGTACGAGCAGTACTTC
15	NA	NA	TRBV7-2	TRBJ2-5	CASSPGWGVGETQYF	TGTGCCAGCAGCCCGGGGTGGGGGGTTGGGGAGACCCAGTACTTC
14	NA	NA	TRBV20-1	TRBJ1-6	CSARFSTYNSPLHF	TGCAGTGCTAGATTTTCGACGTATAATTCACCCCTCCACTTT
13	TRBD1	few	TRBV27	TRBJ2-5	CVSGRGFGETQYF	TGTGTCTCCGGCAGGGGGTTTGGAGAGACCCAGTACTTC
20	NA	few	TRBV12-3/TRBV12-4	TRBJ1-3	CASSLTMGDGIYFSGNTIYF	TGTGCCAGCAGTTTAACCATGGGGGACGGAATATATTTCTCTGGAAACACCATATATTTT
12	NA	NA	TRBV20-1	TRBJ2-5	CSPGPLQETQYF	TGCAGCCCGGGACCTCTCCAAGAGACCCAGTACTTC
16	NA	NA	TRBV5-5	TRBJ1-1	CASSLALLNMNTEAFF	TGTGCCAGCAGCTTGGCCCTGCTTAACATGAACACTGAAGCTTTCTTT
15	TRBD2	few	TRBV12-3/TRBV12-4	TRBJ2-1	CASSLRGEGQNEQFF	TGTGCCAGCAGCCTACGGGGGGAGGGCCAGAATGAGCAGTTCTTC
14	NA	few	TRBV5-1	TRBJ2-5	CASRPSGTKETQYF	TGCGCCAGCAGACCCTCCGGGACGAAAGAGACCCAGTACTTC
16	TRBD2	NA	TRBV6-1	TRBJ2-3	CASSEGSGGNTDTQYF	TGTGCCAGCAGTGAAGGGAGCGGGGGGAACACAGATACGCAGTATTTT
15	TRBD2	few	TRBV12-3/TRBV12-4	TRBJ2-5	CASSPLSGRLETQYF	TGTGCCAGCAGTCCACTTAGCGGGAGATTGGAGACCCAGTACTTC
15	TRBD1	few	TRBV20-1	TRBJ2-5	CSASWATGGKETQYF	TGCAGTGCTAGCTGGGCGACAGGGGGCAAGGAGACCCAGTACTTC
16	TRBD1	NA	TRBV4-2	TRBJ1-1	CASTVSAGGMNTEAFF	TGTGCCAGCACCGTATCGGCAGGGGGAATGAACACTGAAGCTTTCTTT
16	TRBD1	once	TRBV5-4	TRBJ2-5	CASSLARGSFQETQYF	TGTGCCAGCAGCTTGGCCAGGGGGAGTTTCCAAGAGACCCAGTACTTC
17	NA	many	TRBV3-1	TRBJ1-1	CASSQVASRALNTEAFF	TGTGCCAGCAGCCAAGTTGCCTCCCGGGCCCTGAACACTGAAGCTTTCTTT
14	TRBD1	NA	TRBV6-2/TRBV6-3	TRBJ2-7	CASSSDRGPHEQYF	TGTGCCAGCAGTTCGGACAGGGGCCCCCACGAGCAGTACTTC
12	TRBD1	few	TRBV7-3	TRBJ2-5	CASSPGGQAQYF	TGTGCCAGCAGCCCAGGGGGACAGGCCCAGTACTTC
16	NA	NA	TRBV20-1	TRBJ2-5	CSARAVRLVEQETQYF	TGCAGTGCTAGAGCCGTGAGACTAGTAGAACAAGAGACCCAGTACTTC
15	NA	few	TRBV9	TRBJ2-3	CASSARGSFTDTQYF	TGTGCCAGCAGCGCGAGAGGATCTTTCACAGATACGCAGTATTTT
16	TRBD1	few	TRBV7-8	TRBJ2-7	CASSKRQGISSDEQYF	TGTGCCAGCAGCAAGCGACAGGGGATAAGTAGCGACGAGCAGTACTTC
13	NA	few	TRBV6-2/TRBV6-3	TRBJ2-1	CASSYTPSDEQFF	TGTGCCAGCAGTTATACTCCTAGCGATGAGCAGTTCTTC
16	NA	NA	TRBV7-2	TRBJ1-5	CASSPPEGGLYQPQHF	TGTGCCAGCAGCCCCCCCGAGGGGGGGTTGTATCAGCCCCAGCATTTT
15	NA	NA	TRBV2	TRBJ2-7	CASSPQGRGVYEQYF	TGTGCCAGCAGTCCACAGGGCCGAGGGGTCTACGAGCAGTACTTC
16	NA	NA	TRBV30	TRBJ1-2	CAWRPPEVAGGYGYTF	TGTGCCTGGAGACCCCCGGAGGTGGCGGGCGGCTATGGCTACACCTTC
16	TRBD2	few	TRBV14	TRBJ2-1	CASSIRTSGRYNEQFF	TGTGCCAGCAGCATTCGGACTAGCGGGAGGTACAATGAGCAGTTCTTC
14	NA	NA	TRBV7-9	TRBJ1-2	CASSLDPYNYGYTF	TGTGCCAGCAGCTTAGACCCGTATAACTATGGCTACACCTTC
13	NA	few	TRBV28	TRBJ1-5	CASSLRGYQPQHF	TGTGCCAGCAGTTTACGAGGATATCAGCCCCAGCATTTT
11	NA	NA	TRBV7-2	TRBJ1-2	CASSLQGGYTF	TGTGCCAGCAGCTTACAAGGCGGCTACACCTTC
15	TRBD2	NA	TRBV10-3	TRBJ2-5	CAISESGGTQETQYF	TGTGCCATCAGTGAAAGCGGGGGTACCCAAGAGACCCAGTACTTC
14	NA	NA	TRBV10-3	TRBJ1-3	CAISELHSGNTIYF	TGTGCCATCAGTGAACTGCACTCTGGAAACACCATATATTTT
16	TRBD1	NA	TRBV6-1	TRBJ1-4	CASRGDREVPNEKLFF	TGTGCCAGCAGGGGGGACAGGGAGGTTCCTAATGAAAAACTGTTTTTT